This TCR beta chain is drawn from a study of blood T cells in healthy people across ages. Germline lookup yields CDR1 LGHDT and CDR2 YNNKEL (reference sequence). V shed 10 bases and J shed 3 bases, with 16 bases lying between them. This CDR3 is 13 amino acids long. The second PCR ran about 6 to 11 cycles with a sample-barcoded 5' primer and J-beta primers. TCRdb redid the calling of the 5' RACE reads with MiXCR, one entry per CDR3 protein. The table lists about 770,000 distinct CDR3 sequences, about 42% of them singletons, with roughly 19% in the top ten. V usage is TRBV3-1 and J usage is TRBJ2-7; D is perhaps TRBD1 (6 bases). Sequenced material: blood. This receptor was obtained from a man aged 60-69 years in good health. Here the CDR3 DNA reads TGTGCCACCTCCCGGGCAGGGGACTACGAGCAGTACTTC. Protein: CATSRAGDYEQYF.